This TCR beta chain was found in a study of shared clonotypes between healthy human individuals. The ends lost 4 bases at V and 6 bases at J; junction bases unmatched: 11. The CDR3 length is 15 residues. Germline V gives CDR1 KGHSY, CDR2 FQNENV. The protocol was immunoSEQ multiplex PCR, while the TCRdb copy is restricted to in-frame clones and leaves out a portion. The data show about 2.1 million clones, about 93% seen once. CD8 cells regarded as naive lacked CD45RO, were positively chosen for CCR7, and omitted terminally differentiated effector memory CD45RA+ cells. Each of the donors was a healthy adult who was HIV-negative and had not had a recent acute infection or vaccination.

This receptor was identified in a man aged 18 to 30 in good health. Some clones in this sample may be carry-over from other donors' samples. The chain is built from TRBV16 and TRBJ2-7, with 8 bases identical to TRBD1. The sample consisted of naive CD8+ T cells from PBMCs. The CDR3 coding sequence is TGTGCCAGCAGCCCCAGACAGGGGATAGAGTCCGAGCAGTACTTC. This gives the protein CASSPRQGIESEQYF.